This T cell receptor beta chain was captured in a study of prognosis after radiotherapy for stage I lung cancer. The CDR3 is made up of 14 amino acids. CDR1 and CDR2 (germline): DFQATT, SNEGSKA (reference sequence). The study amplified the TCR beta CDR3 region from genomic DNA. This amplification was carried out by two rounds of multiplex PCR. First-round PCR employed TRBV- and TRBJ-specific primers for each gene. TCRdb itself ran the multiplex PCR reads through MiXCR, one entry per CDR3 protein. Of roughly 30,000 distinct CDR3 sequences in the sample, 40% to 60% were seen once. This specimen consisted of PBMCs, obtained before or after stereotactic body radiation therapy (not recorded which). This chain joins TRBV20-1 and TRBJ2-1, with D perhaps matching TRBD2 (6 bases). The source is a donor over 45 with non-small cell lung cancer. The CDR3 loop is CIPLTIGGYNEQFF. The DNA for the CDR3 is TGCATCCCCTTAACTATCGGGGGTTACAATGAGCAGTTCTTC.